Listed below are T cell receptor beta chains from one sample, sequenced in a study of siplizumab effects on memory and regulatory T cells. TCRdb's copy holds only in-frame clones and misses some; the assay was immunoSEQ multiplex PCR. The sample has approximately 28,000 clones; 80% to 90% are singletons. The sequenced material came from memory CD4+ T cells sorted from blood. Every receptor here comes from a human donor in good health. Each CDR3 is given with its conserved first and last residue. D genes are given only for firm matches. Not all rows give a size; the values are once, few, many and, for expanded clones, a class.

J: TRBJ2-5; D: -; size: once; V: TRBV19; CDR3: CASSMATMGTQYF; DNA: TGTGCCAGTAGTATGGCCACTATGGGGACCCAGTACTTC
J: TRBJ1-1; D: -; size: once; V: TRBV2; CDR3: CASSPQGNTEAFF; DNA: TGTGCCAGCAGTCCACAGGGGAACACTGAAGCTTTCTTT
J: TRBJ2-7; D: -; size: -; V: TRBV5-1; CDR3: CASSLSDREGAYEQYF; DNA: TGCGCCAGCAGCTTATCGGACAGGGAGGGGGCCTACGAGCAGTACTTC
J: TRBJ2-6; D: -; size: -; V: TRBV7-3; CDR3: CASSFLNTGANVLTF; DNA: TGTGCCAGCAGCTTCCTAAATACTGGGGCCAACGTCCTGACTTTC
J: TRBJ2-7; D: -; size: -; V: TRBV4-1; CDR3: CASSRAPARNQEQYF; DNA: TGCGCCAGCAGCCGGGCGCCAGCCCGTAATCAGGAGCAGTACTTC
J: TRBJ2-7; D: -; size: few; V: TRBV15; CDR3: CATSRESAGASYEQYF; DNA: TGTGCCACCAGCAGAGAATCGGCTGGGGCCTCCTACGAGCAGTACTTC
J: TRBJ2-7; D: TRBD2; size: -; V: TRBV12-5; CDR3: CASGLGLAGTEQYF; DNA: TGTGCTAGTGGTTTAGGACTAGCGGGAACCGAGCAGTACTTC
J: TRBJ1-4; D: -; size: -; V: TRBV27; CDR3: CASSSLTRQRGRKLFF; DNA: TGTGCCAGCAGTTCCCTAACGCGGCAACGGGGACGAAAACTGTTTTTT
J: TRBJ2-1; D: -; size: -; V: TRBV19; CDR3: CASSIIPGSSYNEQFF; DNA: TGTGCCAGTAGTATCATACCAGGGAGCTCCTACAATGAGCAGTTCTTC
J: TRBJ1-1; D: -; size: -; V: TRBV19; CDR3: CASSIQGVSTEAFF; DNA: TGTGCCAGTAGTATTCAGGGAGTGAGCACTGAAGCTTTCTTT
J: TRBJ1-1; D: -; size: -; V: TRBV5-1; CDR3: CASSLMAGANTEAFF; DNA: TGCGCCAGCAGCTTGATGGCAGGGGCGAACACTGAAGCTTTCTTT
J: TRBJ2-3; D: TRBD2; size: -; V: TRBV29-1; CDR3: CSVEVASGRADTQYF; DNA: TGCAGCGTTGAAGTCGCTAGCGGGAGGGCAGATACGCAGTATTTT
J: TRBJ2-6; D: -; size: -; V: TRBV25-1; CDR3: CASSGGRTAAGANVLTF; DNA: TGTGCCAGCAGTGGAGGCAGGACCGCGGCTGGGGCCAACGTCCTGACTTTC
J: TRBJ1-4; D: -; size: -; V: TRBV21-1; CDR3: CASSKGIPTGFNEKLFF; DNA: TGTGCCAGCAGCAAGGGCATCCCGACAGGGTTTAATGAAAAACTGTTTTTT
J: TRBJ2-1; D: -; size: -; V: TRBV29-1; CDR3: CSAEHNEQFF; DNA: TGCAGCGCCGAACACAATGAGCAGTTCTTC
J: TRBJ2-7; D: -; size: -; V: TRBV4-1; CDR3: CASSPGPRSYEQYF; DNA: TGCGCCAGCAGCCCAGGGCCCCGTTCCTACGAGCAGTACTTC
J: TRBJ2-7; D: -; size: few; V: TRBV2; CDR3: CASSGQVYEQYF; DNA: TGTGCCAGCAGTGGCCAGGTCTACGAGCAGTACTTC
J: TRBJ2-5; D: -; size: -; V: TRBV7-3; CDR3: CASSRVQQETQYF; DNA: TGTGCCAGCAGCAGGGTGCAGCAAGAGACCCAGTACTTC
J: TRBJ1-3; D: -; size: -; V: TRBV6-5; CDR3: CASSRNSGNTIYF; DNA: TGTGCCAGCAGCAGGAACTCTGGAAACACCATATATTTT
J: TRBJ2-2; D: TRBD2; size: once; V: TRBV2; CDR3: CASSEAGGDLTGELFF; DNA: TGTGCCAGCAGTGAAGCGGGGGGGGACCTCACCGGGGAGCTGTTTTTT
J: TRBJ2-2; D: -; size: -; V: TRBV19; CDR3: CASSSGVGELFF; DNA: TGTGCCAGTAGTTCAGGGGTCGGGGAGCTGTTTTTT
J: TRBJ2-2; D: -; size: -; V: TRBV2; CDR3: CASSDPAVGAGELFF; DNA: TGTGCCAGCAGTGACCCCGCGGTCGGGGCCGGGGAGCTGTTTTTT
J: TRBJ1-1; D: -; size: -; V: TRBV5-4; CDR3: CASSLEGVGGTEAFF; DNA: TGTGCCAGCAGCTTGGAAGGGGTCGGTGGGACTGAAGCTTTCTTT
J: TRBJ2-2; D: -; size: -; V: TRBV5-1; CDR3: CASSLSLAGGELFF; DNA: TGCGCCAGCAGCTTGTCTCTAGCAGGCGGGGAGCTGTTTTTT
J: TRBJ2-2; D: -; size: -; V: TRBV5-4; CDR3: CASSWRGNTGELFF; DNA: TGTGCCAGCAGCTGGAGGGGAAACACCGGGGAGCTGTTTTTT
J: TRBJ2-3; D: -; size: -; V: TRBV7-9; CDR3: CASSLVSRYTDTQYF; DNA: TGTGCCAGCAGCTTAGTCTCCAGATACACAGATACGCAGTATTTT
J: TRBJ1-4; D: TRBD1; size: -; V: TRBV5-1; CDR3: CASSSGQGGGEKLFF; DNA: TGCGCCAGCAGTTCAGGACAGGGAGGAGGTGAAAAACTGTTTTTT
J: TRBJ2-2; D: -; size: -; V: TRBV9; CDR3: CASSVAGLNGELFF; DNA: TGTGCCAGCAGCGTAGCAGGGTTGAACGGGGAGCTGTTTTTT
J: TRBJ1-3; D: TRBD1; size: -; V: TRBV14; CDR3: CASSQDRQGSGNTIYF; DNA: TGTGCCAGCAGCCAAGACCGACAGGGGTCTGGAAACACCATATATTTT
J: TRBJ2-1; D: TRBD2; size: few; V: TRBV7-2; CDR3: CASSLEGGRAGEQFF; DNA: TGTGCCAGCAGCTTAGAAGGCGGGAGGGCCGGGGAGCAGTTCTTC
J: TRBJ2-3; D: -; size: -; V: TRBV2; CDR3: CASSERPGWGMLGDTQYF; DNA: TGTGCCAGCAGTGAAAGGCCTGGTTGGGGGATGCTGGGAGATACGCAGTATTTT
J: TRBJ2-6; D: -; size: few; V: TRBV7-9; CDR3: CASSLGDSGANVLTF; DNA: TGTGCCAGCAGCTTAGGGGACTCTGGGGCCAACGTCCTGACTTTC
J: TRBJ1-2; D: -; size: -; V: TRBV20-1; CDR3: CSANLIYGYTF; DNA: TGCAGTGCTAACCTCATTTATGGCTACACCTTC
J: TRBJ1-2; D: -; size: -; V: TRBV27; CDR3: CASSLVKGSGYTF; DNA: TGTGCCAGCAGTTTAGTGAAAGGGAGCGGCTACACCTTC
J: TRBJ1-2; D: TRBD1; size: -; V: TRBV25-1; CDR3: CASSPPGQGHYGYTF; DNA: TGTGCCAGCAGTCCCCCGGGACAGGGACACTATGGCTACACCTTC
J: TRBJ2-3; D: TRBD1; size: once; V: TRBV5-1; CDR3: CASGNSRGLLSDTQYF; DNA: TGCGCCAGCGGCAATAGCAGGGGGCTGCTCTCAGATACGCAGTATTTT
J: TRBJ1-4; D: -; size: -; V: TRBV28; CDR3: CASSLPGSRTNEKLFF; DNA: TGTGCCAGCAGTTTGCCTGGATCGCGAACTAATGAAAAACTGTTTTTT
J: TRBJ1-3; D: -; size: -; V: TRBV4-1; CDR3: CASSLAPVSSSGNTIYF; DNA: TGCGCCAGCAGCCTGGCTCCCGTCTCCAGCTCTGGAAACACCATATATTTT
J: TRBJ1-1; D: -; size: -; V: TRBV19; CDR3: CASSITGGGEAFF; DNA: TGTGCCAGTAGCATCACGGGAGGCGGTGAAGCTTTCTTT
J: TRBJ2-3; D: -; size: -; V: TRBV10-3; CDR3: CASSGLGHTQYF; DNA: TGTGCCTCGTCCGGGCTAGGCCATACGCAGTATTTT
J: TRBJ2-1; D: -; size: -; V: TRBV5-1; CDR3: CASSPTGTGNGEQFF; DNA: TGCGCCAGCAGCCCGACCGGGACTGGGAACGGGGAGCAGTTCTTC
J: TRBJ1-1; D: -; size: -; V: TRBV6-1; CDR3: CASSERWANTEAFF; DNA: TGTGCCAGCAGTGAACGTTGGGCCAACACTGAAGCTTTCTTT
J: TRBJ2-7; D: TRBD2; size: few; V: TRBV4-1; CDR3: CASSGGLAIRYEQYF; DNA: TGCGCCAGCAGCGGCGGACTAGCAATTCGGTACGAGCAGTACTTC